This T cell receptor (beta chain) was sequenced in a study of T cell responses to AZD1222 COVID-19 vaccine. Using immunoSEQ multiplex PCR, the repertoire was profiled, and TCRdb retains in-frame clones only, with some absent. The table records fewer than 200,000 clones, roughly 91% of them present only once. Study-wide findings and caveats: Donors in the cohort were predominantly white British and more often female, and clonal diversity was possibly underestimated. Regions 160-218 and 743-854 dominated among vaccine-associated CD4 TCRs spanning spike.

Of note for this clone: Its antigen is not identified.

The germline V gene has CDR1 DFQATT and CDR2 SNEGSKA (reference sequence). V was clipped by 3 bases and J by 8 bases, with 16 bases between them. CDR3 length: 13 amino acids. The TCR comes from an adult in good health. The chain couples TRBV20-1 to TRBJ1-2, with D tentatively TRBD1 (6 bases). The source material was peripheral blood, sampled on day 0 of AZD1222 vaccination. The CDR3 here is CSASLGGPGGYTF. In DNA, the CDR3 is TGCAGTGCTAGTCTGGGGGGCCCGGGAGGCTACACCTTC.